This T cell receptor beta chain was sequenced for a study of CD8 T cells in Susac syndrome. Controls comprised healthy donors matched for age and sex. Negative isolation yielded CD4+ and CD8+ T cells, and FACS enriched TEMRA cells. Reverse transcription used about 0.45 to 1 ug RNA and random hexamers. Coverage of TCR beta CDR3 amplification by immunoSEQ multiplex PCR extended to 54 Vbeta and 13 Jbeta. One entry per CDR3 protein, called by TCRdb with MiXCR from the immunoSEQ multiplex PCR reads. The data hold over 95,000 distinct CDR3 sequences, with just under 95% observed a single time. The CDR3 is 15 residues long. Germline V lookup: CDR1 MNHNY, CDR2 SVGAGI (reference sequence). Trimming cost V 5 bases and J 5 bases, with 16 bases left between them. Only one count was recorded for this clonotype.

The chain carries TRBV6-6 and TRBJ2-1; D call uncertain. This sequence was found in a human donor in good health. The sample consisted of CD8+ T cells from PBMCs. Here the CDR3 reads CASSPRPLGNNEQFF. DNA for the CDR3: TGTGCCAGCAGTCCCCGACCCCTGGGCAACAATGAGCAGTTCTTC.